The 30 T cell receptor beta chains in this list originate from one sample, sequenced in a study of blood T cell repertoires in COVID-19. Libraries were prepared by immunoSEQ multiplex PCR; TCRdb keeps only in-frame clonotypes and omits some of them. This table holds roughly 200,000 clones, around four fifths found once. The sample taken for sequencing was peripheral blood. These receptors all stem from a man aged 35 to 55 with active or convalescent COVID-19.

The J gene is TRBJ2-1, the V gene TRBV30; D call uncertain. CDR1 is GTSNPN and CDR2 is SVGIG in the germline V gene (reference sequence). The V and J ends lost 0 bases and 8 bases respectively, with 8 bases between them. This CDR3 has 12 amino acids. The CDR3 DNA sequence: TGTGCCTGGAGTGTACGGTATGATGAGCAGTTCTTC. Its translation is CAWSVRYDEQFF.

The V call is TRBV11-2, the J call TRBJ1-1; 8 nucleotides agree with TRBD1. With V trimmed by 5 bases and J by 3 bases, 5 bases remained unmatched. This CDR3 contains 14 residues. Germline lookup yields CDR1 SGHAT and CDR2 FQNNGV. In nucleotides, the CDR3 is TGTGCCAGCAGCGAACAGGGGGGGTACACTGAAGCTTTCTTT. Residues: CASSEQGGYTEAFF.

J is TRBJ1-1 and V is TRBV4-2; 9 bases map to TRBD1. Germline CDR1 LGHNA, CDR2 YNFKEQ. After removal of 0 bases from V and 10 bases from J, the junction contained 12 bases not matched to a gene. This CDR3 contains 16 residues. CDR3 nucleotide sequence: TGTGCCAGCAGCCAAGAGTGGTCACAGGGGGCCCCCACAGCTTTCTTT. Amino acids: CASSQEWSQGAPTAFF.

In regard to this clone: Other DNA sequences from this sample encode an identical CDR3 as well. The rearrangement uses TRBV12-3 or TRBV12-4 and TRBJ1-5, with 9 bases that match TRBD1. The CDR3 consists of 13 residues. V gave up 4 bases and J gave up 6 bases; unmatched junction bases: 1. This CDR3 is CASSWTGAQPQHF. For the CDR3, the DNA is TGTGCCAGCAGTTGGACAGGGGCTCAGCCCCAGCATTTT.

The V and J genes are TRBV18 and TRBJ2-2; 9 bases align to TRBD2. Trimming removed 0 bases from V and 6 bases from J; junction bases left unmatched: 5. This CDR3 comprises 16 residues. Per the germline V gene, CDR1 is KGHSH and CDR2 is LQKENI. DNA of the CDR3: TGTGCCAGCTCACCACCCGGGACTAGCCATTCCGGGGAGCTGTTTTTT. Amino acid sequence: CASSPPGTSHSGELFF.

The chain's CDR3 is CASSLTHTGELFF. In nucleotides, the CDR3 is TGTGCCAGCTCACTTACTCACACCGGGGAGCTGTTTTTT. This rearrangement joins TRBV18 to TRBJ2-2; unclear D gene. Trimming took off 4 bases at V and 3 bases at J, with 6 bases between the two ends. Germline V CDR1 and CDR2: KGHSH, LQKENI. The CDR3 totals 13 residues.

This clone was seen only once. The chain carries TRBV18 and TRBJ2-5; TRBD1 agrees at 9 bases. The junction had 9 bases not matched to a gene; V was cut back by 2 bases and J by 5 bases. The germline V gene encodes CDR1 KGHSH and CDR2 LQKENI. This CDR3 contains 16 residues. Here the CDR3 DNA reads TGTGCCAGCTCACCAACGGGACAGGGTCTTTTGGAGACCCAGTACTTC. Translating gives CASSPTGQGLLETQYF.

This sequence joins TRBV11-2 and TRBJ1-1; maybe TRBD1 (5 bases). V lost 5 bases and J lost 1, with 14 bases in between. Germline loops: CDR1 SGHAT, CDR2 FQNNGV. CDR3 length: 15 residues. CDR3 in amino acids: CASSPTQGGNTEAFF. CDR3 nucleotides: TGTGCCAGCAGCCCAACTCAGGGTGGGAACACTGAAGCTTTCTTT.

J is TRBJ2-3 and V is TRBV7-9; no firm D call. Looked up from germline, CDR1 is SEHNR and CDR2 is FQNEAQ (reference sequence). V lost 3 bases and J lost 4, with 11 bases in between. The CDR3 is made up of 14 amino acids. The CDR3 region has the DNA TGTGCCAGCAGCTTGGTTAACATTGCAGATACGCAGTATTTT. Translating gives CASSLVNIADTQYF.

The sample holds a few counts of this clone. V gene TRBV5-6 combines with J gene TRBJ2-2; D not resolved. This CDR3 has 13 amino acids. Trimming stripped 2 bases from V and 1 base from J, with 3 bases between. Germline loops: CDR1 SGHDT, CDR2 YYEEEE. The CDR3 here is CASSFRNTGELFF. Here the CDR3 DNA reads TGTGCCAGCAGCTTCCGGAACACCGGGGAGCTGTTTTTT.

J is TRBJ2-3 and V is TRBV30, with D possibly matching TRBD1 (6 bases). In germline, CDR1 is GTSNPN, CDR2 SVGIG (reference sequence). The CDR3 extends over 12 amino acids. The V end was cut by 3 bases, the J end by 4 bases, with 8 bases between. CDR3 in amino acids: CAWSSGADTQYF. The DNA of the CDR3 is TGTGCCTGGAGCTCAGGGGCAGATACGCAGTATTTT.

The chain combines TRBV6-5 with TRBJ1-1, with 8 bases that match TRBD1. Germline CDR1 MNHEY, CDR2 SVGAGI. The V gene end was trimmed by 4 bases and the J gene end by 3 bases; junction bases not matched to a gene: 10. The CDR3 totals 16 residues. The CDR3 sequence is CASSSYGTGGDTEAFF. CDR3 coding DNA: TGTGCCAGCAGTTCTTATGGGACAGGCGGAGACACTGAAGCTTTCTTT.

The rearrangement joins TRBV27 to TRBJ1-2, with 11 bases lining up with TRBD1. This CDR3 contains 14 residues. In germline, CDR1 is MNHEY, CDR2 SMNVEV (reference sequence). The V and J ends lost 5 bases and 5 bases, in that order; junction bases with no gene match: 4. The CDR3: CASSPGQGAYGYTF. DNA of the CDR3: TGTGCCAGCAGTCCAGGACAGGGGGCGTATGGCTACACCTTC.

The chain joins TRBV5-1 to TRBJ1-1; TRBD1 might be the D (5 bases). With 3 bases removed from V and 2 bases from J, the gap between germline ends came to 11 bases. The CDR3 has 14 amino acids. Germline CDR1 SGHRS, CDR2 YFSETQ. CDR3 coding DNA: TGCGCCAGCAGCTCATGGGGGGGAAACACTGAAGCTTTCTTT. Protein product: CASSSWGGNTEAFF.

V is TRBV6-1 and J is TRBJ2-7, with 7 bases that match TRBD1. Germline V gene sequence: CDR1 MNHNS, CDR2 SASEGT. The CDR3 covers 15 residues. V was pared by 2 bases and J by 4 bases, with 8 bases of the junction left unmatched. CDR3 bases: TGTGCCAGCAGTGAAATCCTGGGACAGAGATACGAGCAGTACTTC. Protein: CASSEILGQRYEQYF.

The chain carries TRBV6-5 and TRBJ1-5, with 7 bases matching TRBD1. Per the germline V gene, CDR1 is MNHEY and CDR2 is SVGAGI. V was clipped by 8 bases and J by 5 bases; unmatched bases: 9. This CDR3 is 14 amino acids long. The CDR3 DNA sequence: TGTGCCAGCCAGCTCGGACAGGTTCATCAGCCCCAGCATTTT. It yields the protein CASQLGQVHQPQHF.

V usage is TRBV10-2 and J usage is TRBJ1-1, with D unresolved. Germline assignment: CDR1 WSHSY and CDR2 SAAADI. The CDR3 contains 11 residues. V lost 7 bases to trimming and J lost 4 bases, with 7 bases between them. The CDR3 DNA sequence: TGCGCCAGCACGCCAGGCACTGAAGCTTTCTTT. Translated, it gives CASTPGTEAFF.

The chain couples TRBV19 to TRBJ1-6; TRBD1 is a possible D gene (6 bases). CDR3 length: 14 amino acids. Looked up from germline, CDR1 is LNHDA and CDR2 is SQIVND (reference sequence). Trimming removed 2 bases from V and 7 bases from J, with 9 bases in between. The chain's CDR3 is CASSIQGSNSPLHF. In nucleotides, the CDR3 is TGTGCCAGTAGTATACAGGGGTCCAATTCACCCCTCCACTTT.

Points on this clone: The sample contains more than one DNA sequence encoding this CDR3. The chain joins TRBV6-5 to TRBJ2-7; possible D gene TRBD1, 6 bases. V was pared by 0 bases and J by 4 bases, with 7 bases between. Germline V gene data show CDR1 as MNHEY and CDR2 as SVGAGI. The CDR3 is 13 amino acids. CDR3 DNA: TGTGCCAGCAGTTACTCGGGGGCGTACGAGCAGTACTTC. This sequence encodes CASSYSGAYEQYF.

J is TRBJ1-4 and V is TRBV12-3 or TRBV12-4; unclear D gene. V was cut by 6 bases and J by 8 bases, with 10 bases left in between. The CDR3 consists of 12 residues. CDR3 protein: CASSQRAEKLFF. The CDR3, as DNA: TGTGCCAGCAGCCAAAGAGCAGAAAAACTGTTTTTT.

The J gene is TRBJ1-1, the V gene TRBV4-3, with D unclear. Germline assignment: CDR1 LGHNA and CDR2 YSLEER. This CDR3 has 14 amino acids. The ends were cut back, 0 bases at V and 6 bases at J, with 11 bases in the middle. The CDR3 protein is CASSQEAGVAEAFF. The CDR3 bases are TGCGCCAGCAGCCAAGAGGCAGGCGTCGCTGAAGCTTTCTTT.

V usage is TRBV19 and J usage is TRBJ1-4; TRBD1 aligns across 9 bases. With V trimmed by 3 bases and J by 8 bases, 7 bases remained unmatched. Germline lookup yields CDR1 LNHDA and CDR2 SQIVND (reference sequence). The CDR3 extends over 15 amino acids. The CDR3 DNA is TGTGCCAGTAGTATCACAGGGGGCCCCAGCGAAAAACTGTTTTTT. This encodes CASSITGGPSEKLFF.

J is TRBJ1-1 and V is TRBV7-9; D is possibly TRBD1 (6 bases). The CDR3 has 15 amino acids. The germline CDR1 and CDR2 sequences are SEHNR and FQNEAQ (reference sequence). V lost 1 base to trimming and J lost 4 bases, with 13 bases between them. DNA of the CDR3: TGTGCCAGCAGCTTAGGCAGGGGTGGTAGCACTGAAGCTTTCTTT. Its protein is CASSLGRGGSTEAFF.

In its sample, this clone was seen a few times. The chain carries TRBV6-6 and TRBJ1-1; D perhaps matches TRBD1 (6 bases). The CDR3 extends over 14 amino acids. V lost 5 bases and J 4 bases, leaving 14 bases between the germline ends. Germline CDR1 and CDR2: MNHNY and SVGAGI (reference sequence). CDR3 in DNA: TGTGCCAGCAGTCACGGGGGGGCAGGCACTGAAGCTTTCTTT. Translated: CASSHGGAGTEAFF.

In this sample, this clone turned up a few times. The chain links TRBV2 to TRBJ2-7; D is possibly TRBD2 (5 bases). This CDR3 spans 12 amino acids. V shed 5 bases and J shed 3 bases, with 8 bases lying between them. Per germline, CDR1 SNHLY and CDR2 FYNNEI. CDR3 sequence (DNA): TGTGCCAGCAGTACCGAGGGCTACGAGCAGTACTTC. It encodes CASSTEGYEQYF.

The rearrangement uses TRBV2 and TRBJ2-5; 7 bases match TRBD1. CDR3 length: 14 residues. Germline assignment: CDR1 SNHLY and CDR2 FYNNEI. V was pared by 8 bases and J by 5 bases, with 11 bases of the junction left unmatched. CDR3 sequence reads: CASQAWGQTETQYF. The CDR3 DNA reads TGTGCCAGCCAAGCTTGGGGACAGACGGAGACCCAGTACTTC. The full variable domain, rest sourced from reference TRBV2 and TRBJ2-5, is EPEVTQTPSHQVTQMGQEVILRCVPISNHLYFYWYRQILGQKVEFLVSFYNNEISEKSEIFDDQFSVERPDGSNFTLKIRSTKLEDSAMYFCASQAWGQTETQYFGPGTRLLVL.

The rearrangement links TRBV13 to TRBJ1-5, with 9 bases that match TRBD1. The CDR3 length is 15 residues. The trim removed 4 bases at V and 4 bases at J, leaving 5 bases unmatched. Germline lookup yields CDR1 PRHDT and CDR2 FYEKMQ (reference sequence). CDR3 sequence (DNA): TGTGCCAGCAGCTCGGGACAGGGATGGAATCAGCCCCAGCATTTT. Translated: CASSSGQGWNQPQHF.

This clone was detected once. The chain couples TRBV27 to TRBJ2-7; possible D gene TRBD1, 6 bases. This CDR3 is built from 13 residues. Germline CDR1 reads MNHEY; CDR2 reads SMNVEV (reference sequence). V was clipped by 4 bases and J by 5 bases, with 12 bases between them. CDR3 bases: TGTGCCAGCAGTTCAGGATGGACAGACGAGCAGTACTTC. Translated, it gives CASSSGWTDEQYF.

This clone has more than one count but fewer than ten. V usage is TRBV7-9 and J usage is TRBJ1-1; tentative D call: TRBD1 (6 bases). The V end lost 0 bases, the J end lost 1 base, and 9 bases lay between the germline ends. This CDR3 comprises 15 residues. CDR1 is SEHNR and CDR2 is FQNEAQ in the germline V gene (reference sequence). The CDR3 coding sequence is TGTGCCAGCAGCTTAGCCAGGGGTTGGAACACTGAAGCTTTCTTT. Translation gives CASSLARGWNTEAFF.

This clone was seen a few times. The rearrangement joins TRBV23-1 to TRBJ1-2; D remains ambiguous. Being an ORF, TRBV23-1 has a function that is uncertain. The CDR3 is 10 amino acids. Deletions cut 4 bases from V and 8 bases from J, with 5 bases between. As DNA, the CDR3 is TGCGCCAGCAGTCCTCCGGGCTACACCTTC. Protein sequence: CASSPPGYTF.